This TCR beta chain was captured in a study of Ad26.COV2.S vaccination and SARS-CoV-2 variants. With 3 bases removed from V and 8 bases from J, the gap between germline ends came to 13 bases. The CDR3 has 13 amino acids. General study findings and limits: Spike-specific responses of CD8+ and CD4+ T cells were reported to display substantial breadth after vaccination. Comparable non-spike TCR breadth was observed in vaccine and placebo recipients.

The treatment is: about 20 received Ad26.COV2.S at low or high dose, single or two shots; a few received placebo; per-sample allocation not given. Sampling happened 63 days after the first vaccine or placebo injection. Assay: immunoSEQ multiplex PCR; the TCRdb copy retains only in-frame clones and omits some. The sample lists some 370,000 clones; under 90% were seen once. A note on this clone: The antigen remains unidentified.

This TCR came from a person between 18 and 65 years old who received the Ad26.COV2.S COVID-19 vaccine or a placebo. Sequencing was performed on peripheral blood, taken in a trial of Ad26.COV2.S vaccine versus placebo. The V gene is TRBV12-3 or TRBV12-4, the J gene TRBJ1-1; TRBD1 is a possible D gene (6 bases). CDR3 loop: CASSFYRANEAFF. CDR3 bases: TGTGCCAGCAGTTTTTACAGGGCCAACGAAGCTTTCTTT.